One T cell receptor beta chain is described in this entry. Its specificity is not known. These data belong to a study of shared clonotypes between healthy human individuals. The study's findings and limits: Naive CD4 clonotypes overlapped across a handful of donors at roughly 4.5%.

The study enrolled healthy HIV-negative adults without recent acute infections or vaccinations as donors. The CDR3 contains 18 residues. The J segment lost 5 bases and the V segment lost 5 bases, leaving 12 bases of the junction unmatched. Per germline, CDR1 PRHDT and CDR2 FYEKMQ (reference sequence). Every subset had its genomic DNA shared out evenly among several immunoSEQ plates. Generated by immunoSEQ multiplex PCR, the TCRdb table keeps only in-frame clones and is missing some. The table has about 1 million clones, approximately 70% seen once. The source is a man aged 18 to 29 in good health. Sequencing was carried out using memory CD4+ T cells sorted from blood. Described subset: CD45RA-negative fraction. V usage is TRBV13 and J usage is TRBJ2-3; 14 bases line up with TRBD2. The DNA of the CDR3 is TGTGCCAGCAGCGTATGGACTAGCGGGAGGTGGGGGATAGATACGCAGTATTTT. This gives the protein CASSVWTSGRWGIDTQYF.